This is a list of T cell receptor beta chains from one sample in a study of cytomegalovirus exposure and HLA in healthy donors. Only in-frame clones appear in the TCRdb table, and some are missing; sequencing was by immunoSEQ multiplex PCR. The sample carries 95,000 to 150,000 clones, approximately 72% recorded once. Sequenced input: PBMCs. The origin of the receptors is a man between 60 and 75 years old in good health and CMV-seropositive. The CDR3 runs from the conserved cysteine through the conserved F or W. The D gene is left open where the match is weak. The size field is filled for only some rows; it gives once, few, many or a size class.

-,TRBJ1-1,TRBV11-2,-,TGTGCCAGCAGCCACCACTACACTGAAGCTTTCTTT,CASSHHYTEAFF
-,TRBJ2-7,TRBV5-1,TRBD2,TGCGCCAGCAGCAGGGGACTAGCGGGAGAAAACGAGCAGTACTTC,CASSRGLAGENEQYF
-,TRBJ2-5,TRBV4-1,TRBD2,TGCGCCAGCAGCCTCGGACTAGCGGGTTCGGAGACCCAGTACTTC,CASSLGLAGSETQYF
few,TRBJ1-4,TRBV5-4,-,TGTGCCAGCAGCCCGGGGACTGCGACGGCGGGCGAAAAACTGTTTTTT,CASSPGTATAGEKLFF
-,TRBJ2-2,TRBV2,-,TGTGCCAGCAAGATCCTTCGTGCAGCGGGCGGGGAGCTGTTTTTT,CASKILRAAGGELFF
few,TRBJ2-5,TRBV27,-,TGTGCCAGCAGTTCTACTAAACGAGAGACCCAGTACTTC,CASSSTKRETQYF
-,TRBJ2-1,TRBV7-3,TRBD2,TGTGCCAGCAGCGAAAGTCAGAGTCTAGCGGGCTTGCAGGGGCAGTTCTTC,CASSESQSLAGLQGQFF
-,TRBJ1-2,TRBV30,-,TGTGCCTGGAATAAACTACCCTATGGCTACACCTTC,CAWNKLPYGYTF
-,TRBJ2-1,TRBV11-2,-,TGTGCCAGCAGCTTAGATCGCGACCCTACGAGGGAGCAGTTCTTC,CASSLDRDPTREQFF
-,TRBJ2-3,TRBV9,-,TGTGCCAGCAGCGTTAGCACTAGCACAGATACGCAGTATTTT,CASSVSTSTDTQYF
-,TRBJ1-2,TRBV28,-,TGTGCCAGCAGTTTAGCAGGGCTCCACTATGGCTACACCTTC,CASSLAGLHYGYTF
-,TRBJ2-5,TRBV11-2,TRBD2,TGTGCCAGCAGCTTAAGGCGGGAGCGTCGAGAGACCCAGTACTTC,CASSLRRERRETQYF
-,TRBJ2-7,TRBV29-1,-,TGCAGCGTTGAAGCACAGGGCTCCTACGAGCAGTACTTC,CSVEAQGSYEQYF
once,TRBJ2-5,TRBV4-1,TRBD2,TGCGCCAGCAGCCAAGTTGTGGCTAGCGGGCAAGAGACCCAGTACTTC,CASSQVVASGQETQYF
few,TRBJ2-7,TRBV7-6,-,TGTGCCAGCAGCTTAAACAGGGATGAGCAGTACTTC,CASSLNRDEQYF
-,TRBJ2-5,TRBV5-8,TRBD1,TGTGCCAGCAGCGAACTGGGACAGGGGGGCCTCCAAGAGACCCAGTACTTC,CASSELGQGGLQETQYF
few,TRBJ2-4,TRBV7-9,TRBD2,TGTGCCAGCAGCTTAGTTCTCGGACTAGCGGGACACAAAAACATTCAGTACTTC,CASSLVLGLAGHKNIQYF
-,TRBJ2-5,TRBV4-2,TRBD2,TGTGCCAGCAGCGCCGGGTCGGGGGGCCAAGAGACCCAGTACTTC,CASSAGSGGQETQYF
-,TRBJ1-1,TRBV7-9,-,TGTGCCAGCAGCGCTCAACAGGTGAGAGGCACTGAAGCTTTCTTT,CASSAQQVRGTEAFF
-,TRBJ1-1,TRBV28,-,TGTGCCAGCACCAACTTAGGGAGGGGGTACACTGAAGCTTTCTTT,CASTNLGRGYTEAFF
once,TRBJ1-1,TRBV28,TRBD1,TGTGCCAGCAGTTTGTTGCGGGGCGCAGACAGGGCCACTGAAGCTTTCTTT,CASSLLRGADRATEAFF
-,TRBJ1-1,TRBV21-1,-,TGTGCCAGCAGCGAGGAGCCGACGCCCACTGAAGCTTTCTTT,CASSEEPTPTEAFF
-,TRBJ2-5,TRBV7-3,-,TGTGCCAGCAGTCTAAGGGGGTCGGAGACCCAGTACTTC,CASSLRGSETQYF
few,TRBJ2-3,TRBV10-1,-,TGCGCCAGCAGCGTCTCACTCGGAGATACGCAGTATTTT,CASSVSLGDTQYF
-,TRBJ1-4,TRBV2,-,TGTGCCAGCAGCCCCCGGGCCGGGGATGGAAAACTGTTTTTT,CASSPRAGDGKLFF
-,TRBJ1-2,TRBV7-9,-,TGTGCCAGCAGCCGACAGCGCTATGGCTACACCTTC,CASSRQRYGYTF
-,TRBJ2-5,TRBV30,TRBD2,TGTGCCTGGAGTCCAGGACTAGCGGGAATGGGAGAGACCCAGTACTTC,CAWSPGLAGMGETQYF
-,TRBJ2-3,TRBV5-4,-,TGTGCCAGCAGCCCGACAGCCTCGACAGATACGCAGTATTTT,CASSPTASTDTQYF
-,TRBJ2-7,TRBV30,-,TGTGCCTGGACCCGACGCGGCAGGGCGAGGGAGCAGTACTTC,CAWTRRGRAREQYF
-,TRBJ2-5,TRBV10-3,-,TGTGCCATCAGCGGGCAGGGGGAGACCCAGTACTTC,CAISGQGETQYF
-,TRBJ2-5,TRBV5-4,-,TGTGCCAGCAGCCTCGAACAGTACCAGGCCCAGTACTTC,CASSLEQYQAQYF
-,TRBJ1-4,TRBV5-1,-,TGCGCCAGCCGGGACACTCATGAAAAACTGTTTTTT,CASRDTHEKLFF
once,TRBJ2-7,TRBV11-1,TRBD2,TGTGCCAGCAGCTTTGGACTAGCGGGACGCTACGAGCAGTACTTC,CASSFGLAGRYEQYF
-,TRBJ2-1,TRBV30,TRBD1,TGTGCCTTCAGGGTAGGACAGGGGACGGTTTGGGGTTACAATGAGCAGTTCTTC,CAFRVGQGTVWGYNEQFF
-,TRBJ1-2,TRBV5-1,-,TGCGCCAGCAGCTTACAGGACCTCTATGGCTACACCTTC,CASSLQDLYGYTF
-,TRBJ2-7,TRBV6-5,-,TGTGCCAGCAGTTGGACCGGGAACGAGCAGTACTTC,CASSWTGNEQYF
-,TRBJ2-7,TRBV5-1,-,TGCGCCAGCAGCTCTGCTTACAGGGCCTACGAGCAGTACTTC,CASSSAYRAYEQYF
few,TRBJ2-2,TRBV6-5,-,TGTGCCAGCAGTTACCTTCATGGAGTACCCGGGGAGCTGTTTTTT,CASSYLHGVPGELFF
-,TRBJ1-1,TRBV5-1,TRBD1,TGCGCCAGCAGCCCATTGGACAGGGGCACTGAAGCTTTCTTT,CASSPLDRGTEAFF
-,TRBJ2-2,TRBV19,-,TGTGCCAGCTCAAAGCGGCAGCCGAACACCGGGGAGTTGTTTTTT,CASSKRQPNTGELFF
-,TRBJ2-3,TRBV29-1,TRBD2,TGCAGCGTCCGGACTAGCGGAACAGATACGCAGTATTTT,CSVRTSGTDTQYF
-,TRBJ1-1,TRBV2,-,TGTGCCAGCAGTATCCGAGGGAACACTGAAGCTTTCTTT,CASSIRGNTEAFF
-,TRBJ2-3,TRBV5-1,TRBD2,TGCGCCAGCAGCTTGGCACTAGCGCTAGAGACGGATACGCAGTATTTT,CASSLALALETDTQYF
-,TRBJ2-5,TRBV2,TRBD2,TGTGCCAGCAGTGAGCGACTAGCGGGAGGAGAGACCCAGTACTTC,CASSERLAGGETQYF
few,TRBJ2-5,TRBV5-6,TRBD2,TGTGCCAGCAGCTTGGTTACTAGCGGGGGCCAAGAGACCCAGTACTTC,CASSLVTSGGQETQYF
-,TRBJ1-2,TRBV27,TRBD1,TGTGCCAGCAGTAGATTGACAGGGGGATACGGCGGCTACACCTTC,CASSRLTGGYGGYTF
few,TRBJ1-1,TRBV5-4,-,TGTGCCAGCAGCCCCGGGGGAGTCACTGAAGCTTTCTTT,CASSPGGVTEAFF
-,TRBJ1-2,TRBV10-1,-,TGCGCTAGCAGTGAGATGGGGACATATGGCTACACCTTC,CASSEMGTYGYTF
few,TRBJ1-3,TRBV5-1,-,TGCGCCAGCAGCTTGGGTGCGGGAGCTGGAAACACCATATATTTT,CASSLGAGAGNTIYF
once,TRBJ2-6,TRBV5-1,TRBD1,TGCGCCAGCAGCGTGACAGGGGATCATGGGGCCAACGTCCTGACTTTC,CASSVTGDHGANVLTF
-,TRBJ2-1,TRBV7-3,-,TGTGCCAGCAGCCCGCGGGGCTCCCCCTACAATGAGCAGTTCTTC,CASSPRGSPYNEQFF
-,TRBJ1-4,TRBV15,-,TGTGCCACCAGCAGAGATTGGGGGGGGCTCATTCACCTTAATGAAAAACTGTTTTTT,CATSRDWGGLIHLNEKLFF
-,TRBJ2-7,TRBV7-8,-,TGTGCCAGCAGCGTAGGGCCTTCCGGGAGCTCCTACGAGCAGTACTTC,CASSVGPSGSSYEQYF
-,TRBJ2-2,TRBV5-1,-,TGCGCCAGCAGCGACGGACAGTTCGCGAACACCGGGGAGCTGTTTTTT,CASSDGQFANTGELFF
-,TRBJ2-2,TRBV5-1,-,TGCGCCAGCAGCTTACTACGGAACACCGGGGAGCTGTTTTTT,CASSLLRNTGELFF
-,TRBJ2-5,TRBV7-3,-,TGTGCCAGCAGCGCTACCCTCCAAGAGACCCAGTACTTC,CASSATLQETQYF